This section outlines one T cell receptor (beta chain) sequence together with its context. Its cognate antigen is unknown. In the original workflow: ImmunoSEQ output lacked quality scores and full-length reads, limiting matched filtering. TCRdb's table, derived via immunoSEQ multiplex PCR, lists solely in-frame clones and lacks some. V and J calls and clone size are given by that table; D and trimming were obtained from the DNA. The sample contains 1 million to 1.2 million clones, approximately 77% of which appear only once. Trimming stripped 4 bases from V and 3 bases from J, with 4 bases between. Germline V gene sequence: CDR1 KGHSH, CDR2 LQKENI. The CDR3 is 11 amino acids. The sample belongs to a study of shared clonotypes between healthy human individuals. Study outcomes and limitations: Generation probabilities were higher for clonotypes shared across all four sorted-subset donors than for unshared ones. When naive CD4 clonotypes were compared across a few donors, roughly 4.9% were shared.

The receptor was isolated from a man aged 18 to 30 in good health. Some clones in this sample may be carry-over from other donors' samples. The rearrangement links TRBV18 to TRBJ2-7; unclear D gene. Sequencing was carried out using memory CD4+ T cells from PBMCs. Subset here: CD45RA-negative fraction. The CDR3 loop is CASSRDYEQYF. The CDR3 DNA reads as TGTGCCAGCTCACGCGACTACGAGCAGTACTTC.